What follows is one TCR beta chain and its context. These data originate in a study of T cell responses to AZD1222 COVID-19 vaccine. Here immunoSEQ multiplex PCR was the method, and the copy in TCRdb shows in-frame clones only, minus some. Of some 96,000 clones listed, roughly 84% are singletons. The CDR3 has 15 residues. Per the germline V gene, CDR1 is SEHNR and CDR2 is FQNEAQ (reference sequence). Trimming removed 4 bases at V and 8 bases at J, with 20 bases between. The sample here was peripheral blood, taken on day 0 of AZD1222 vaccination. This chain links TRBV7-9 with TRBJ1-2; D is undetermined. This receptor was identified in an adult in good health. In nucleotides, the CDR3 is TGTGCCAGCAGCTCTCAAGGCTCGAGGTTAGGAGGCTACACCTTC. It translates to CASSSQGSRLGGYTF. Full variable domain (rest looked up from reference TRBV7-9 and TRBJ1-2): DTGVSQNPRHKITKRGQNVTFRCDPISEHNRLYWYRQTLGQGPEFLTYFQNEAQLEKSRLLSDRFSAERPKGSFSTLEIQRTEQGDSAMYLCASSSQGSRLGGYTFGSGTRLTVV.